These 21 T cell receptor beta chains share one sample of origin, sequenced in a study of CD8 T cells in Susac syndrome. The RNA, about 0.45 to 1 ug, was put through reverse transcription using random hexamers. TCRdb re-analysed the immunoSEQ multiplex PCR reads in MiXCR, keeping a single row per CDR3 protein. The table shows about 180,000 distinct CDR3 sequences, with 95% to 96% occurring only once. The sequenced sample consisted of CD4+ T cells from PBMCs. The source is a human donor with Susac syndrome.

V is TRBV28 and J is TRBJ1-1, with 7 bases matching TRBD1. V shed 7 bases, J shed 2 bases, and the junction held 4 bases outside the gene matches. The CDR3 contains 13 residues. Germline loops: CDR1 MDHEN, CDR2 SYDVKM. The CDR3 loop reads CASKGAPNTEAFF. CDR3 bases: TGTGCCAGCAAGGGGGCTCCCAACACTGAAGCTTTCTTT. The variable domain in full, with the rest retrieved from reference TRBV28 and TRBJ1-1, is DVKVTQSSRYLVKRTGEKVFLECVQDMDHENMFWYRQDPGLGLRLIYFSYDVKMKEKGDIPEGYSVSREKKERFSLILESASTNQTSMYLCASKGAPNTEAFFGQGTRLTVV.

V usage is TRBV2 and J usage is TRBJ2-7; the match to TRBD2 covers 9 bases. This CDR3 region has 15 residues. Germline V gene lookup returns CDR1 SNHLY and CDR2 FYNNEI. With V trimmed by 3 bases and J by 2 bases, 5 bases remained unmatched. The CDR3: CASSDPAGGTYEQYV. In DNA form, the CDR3 reads TGTGCCAGCAGTGACCCAGCGGGGGGCACCTACGAGCAGTACGTC.

The rearrangement uses TRBV29-1 and TRBJ1-4, with D possibly TRBD1 on 5 matching bases. Looked up from germline, CDR1 is SQVTM and CDR2 is ANQGSEA. The ends were cut back, 2 bases at V and 8 bases at J, with 12 bases in the middle. The CDR3 is made up of 13 amino acids. DNA for the CDR3: TGCAGCGTTGAAATCCAGGGAATGGAAAAACTGTTTTTT. Residues: CSVEIQGMEKLFF.

CDR3 in DNA: TGTGCCTGGAGTATTTCAGGGAGGAGCGCAGATACGCAGTATTTT. Its translation: CAWSISGRSADTQYF. The V gene is TRBV30, the J gene TRBJ2-3, with D possibly matching TRBD2 (6 bases). Germline V gene lookup returns CDR1 GTSNPN and CDR2 SVGIG (reference sequence). The CDR3 totals 15 residues. Trimming shortened V by 2 bases and J by 4 bases, and 16 bases separated the two germline ends.

The chain combines TRBV20-1 with TRBJ1-5; 7 bases are a match to TRBD1. Germline V lookup: CDR1 DFQATT, CDR2 SNEGSKA (reference sequence). V gave up 2 bases and J gave up 9 bases; unmatched junction bases: 7. This CDR3 spans 13 amino acids. CDR3 loop: CSARSTGNGPQHF. CDR3 DNA: TGCAGTGCTAGATCGACAGGGAACGGGCCCCAGCATTTT.

V gene TRBV30 combines with J gene TRBJ1-1; D not resolved. V was trimmed by 5 bases and J by 10 bases, leaving 20 bases between them. This CDR3 has 13 amino acids. Germline-derived CDR1 and CDR2 are GTSNPN and SVGIG (reference sequence). The CDR3 loop reads CAWADRGTKGAFF. The CDR3 DNA sequence: TGTGCCTGGGCGGATCGGGGAACCAAAGGAGCTTTCTTT.

The chain uses TRBV6-1 and TRBJ2-3, with TRBD2 matching 12 bases. V dropped 5 bases and J dropped 6; count of bases not matched to a gene: 12. This CDR3 comprises 17 residues. Germline V gene data show CDR1 as MNHNS and CDR2 as SASEGT. The CDR3 sequence: CASSQGLAGGYRDTQYF. The CDR3 DNA sequence: TGTGCCAGCAGTCAGGGGCTAGCGGGGGGGTACAGGGATACGCAGTATTTT.

The chain recombines TRBV5-1 with TRBJ2-3; 13 nucleotides line up with TRBD2. The trim removed 4 bases at V and 5 bases at J, leaving 10 bases unmatched. CDR3 length: 17 residues. CDR1 is SGHRS, CDR2 YFSETQ, per germline. CDR3 DNA sequence: TGCGCCAGCAGCCGATCCGGGACTAGCGGGATAGGAGATACGCAGTATTTT. It codes for CASSRSGTSGIGDTQYF.

This clonotype is a singleton in its sample. The rearrangement links TRBV5-1 to TRBJ2-3; maybe TRBD2 (5 bases). Trimming took off 2 bases at V and 2 bases at J, with 9 bases between the two ends. Looked up from germline, CDR1 is SGHRS and CDR2 is YFSETQ. This CDR3 region has 14 residues. CDR3 DNA: TGCGCCAGCAGCTTATGGACTTCCACAGATACGCAGTATTTT. Amino acid sequence: CASSLWTSTDTQYF.

This chain joins TRBV27 and TRBJ1-2; D gene unclear. The germline V gene has CDR1 MNHEY and CDR2 SMNVEV (reference sequence). The V and J ends lost 8 bases and 2 bases respectively, with 12 bases between them. The CDR3 spans 13 residues. The CDR3 DNA is TGTGCCAGCCGGATGGATATGAACTATGGCTACACCTTC. Residues: CASRMDMNYGYTF.

This chain uses TRBV6-5 with TRBJ2-3, with 10 bases aligning to TRBD2. From germline, CDR1 is MNHEY and CDR2 SVGAGI. This CDR3 has 16 residues. With V trimmed by 2 bases and J by 3 bases, 5 bases remained unmatched. CDR3: CASSYRAGGRTDTQYF. CDR3 nucleotide sequence: TGTGCCAGCAGTTACAGAGCGGGGGGGCGAACAGATACGCAGTATTTT.

The chain carries TRBV2 and TRBJ2-5; a possible D gene is TRBD2 (6 bases). This CDR3 is 11 amino acids long. The germline V and J ends were trimmed by 9 bases and 2 bases, with 7 bases remaining between them. The germline V gene encodes CDR1 SNHLY and CDR2 FYNNEI. The chain's CDR3 is CASREQETQYF. The CDR3, as DNA: TGTGCCAGTCGGGAGCAAGAGACCCAGTACTTC. Looking up the rest from reference TRBV2 and TRBJ2-5 gives the full variable domain: EPEVTQTPSHQVTQMGQEVILRCVPISNHLYFYWYRQILGQKVEFLVSFYNNEISEKSEIFDDQFSVERPDGSNFTLKIRSTKLEDSAMYFCASREQETQYFGPGTRLLVL.

The rearrangement uses TRBV19 and TRBJ1-5, with TRBD1 identical over 11 bases. Germline V lookup: CDR1 LNHDA, CDR2 SQIVND (reference sequence). CDR3 length: 13 residues. V was clipped by 10 bases and J by 5 bases; unmatched bases: 4. In nucleotides, the CDR3 is TGTGCCACCGCGGGACAGGGGGATCAGCCCCAGCATTTT. Translation gives CATAGQGDQPQHF.

This clonotype was seen only once. The chain employs TRBV2 and TRBJ2-1; D not certain. CDR3 length: 9 residues. Trimming removed 8 bases from V and 12 bases from J, with 8 bases in between. Germline loops: CDR1 SNHLY, CDR2 FYNNEI. The CDR3 DNA follows: TGTGCCAGCGGGGTCGGGCAGTTCTTC. It specifies CASGVGQFF.

This chain joins TRBV19 and TRBJ2-1, with a tentative D call TRBD2 (6 bases). Trimming removed 8 bases from V and 0 bases from J, with 14 bases in between. The CDR3 is 15 residues long. The germline V gene encodes CDR1 LNHDA and CDR2 SQIVND (reference sequence). CDR3 in DNA: TGTGCCAGTGGGGAGACTAGGAGCTCCTACAATGAGCAGTTCTTC. Its translation: CASGETRSSYNEQFF. Based on the CDR3 plus reference TRBV19 and TRBJ2-1, the full variable domain is DGGITQSPKYLFRKEGQNVTLSCEQNLNHDAMYWYRQDPGQGLRLIYYSQIVNDFQKGDIAEGYSVSREKKESFPLTVTSAQKNPTAFYLCASGETRSSYNEQFFGPGTRLTVL.

J is TRBJ2-1 and V is TRBV7-2; D unresolved. The CDR3 spans 14 residues. Germline CDR1 reads SGHTA; CDR2 reads FQGNSA. V lost 5 bases, J lost 0 bases, and 8 bases lay in between. The DNA of the CDR3 is TGTGCCAGCAGCACCGAGAGCTCCTACAATGAGCAGTTCTTC. This sequence encodes CASSTESSYNEQFF. The whole variable domain, remainder taken from reference TRBV7-2 and TRBJ2-1, is GAGVSQSPSNKVTEKGKDVELRCDPISGHTALYWYRQSLGQGLEFLIYFQGNSAPDKSGLPSDRFSAERTGGSVSTLTIQRTQQEDSAVYLCASSTESSYNEQFFGPGTRLTVL.

The chain joins TRBV25-1 to TRBJ1-6; possibly TRBD1 for D (5 bases). Deletions cut 5 bases from V and 12 bases from J, with 14 bases between. CDR1 MGHDK and CDR2 SYGVNS come from the germline V gene. This CDR3 is built from 13 residues. Here the CDR3 reads CASSNPGQGPLHF. DNA for the CDR3: TGTGCCAGCAGTAACCCGGGGCAGGGACCCCTCCACTTT.

CDR3 sequence: CATFDRAETQYF. The CDR3 nucleotides read TGTGCCACTTTCGACAGGGCGGAGACCCAGTACTTC. This rearrangement joins TRBV5-4 to TRBJ2-5; 7 positions agree with TRBD1. From germline, CDR1 is SGHNT and CDR2 YYREEE (reference sequence). V gave up 9 bases and J gave up 5 bases; unmatched junction bases: 7. This CDR3 is built from 12 residues. Variable domain in full (rest from reference TRBV5-4 and TRBJ2-5): ETGVTQSPTHLIKTRGQQVTLRCSSQSGHNTVSWYQQALGQGPQFIFQYYREEENGRGNFPPRFSGLQFPNYSSELNVNALELDDSALYLCATFDRAETQYFGPGTRLLVL.

The chain couples TRBV6-5 to TRBJ1-5; D is unresolved. The germline CDR1 and CDR2 sequences are MNHEY and SVGAGI. This CDR3 is 13 amino acids long. V was pared by 7 bases and J by 11 bases, with 18 bases between. CDR3: CASKQGPFSAQHF. The CDR3 bases are TGTGCCAGCAAGCAAGGTCCCTTCAGTGCCCAGCATTTT.

J is TRBJ2-1 and V is TRBV30; D is possibly TRBD2 (5 bases). CDR3 size: 14 residues. The germline CDR1 and CDR2 sequences are GTSNPN and SVGIG (reference sequence). V lost 2 bases, J lost 4 bases, and 12 bases lay in between. The CDR3 sequence: CAWSIPGVYNEQFF. The DNA of the CDR3 is TGTGCCTGGAGTATCCCCGGGGTATACAATGAGCAGTTCTTC.

The V call is TRBV5-1, the J call TRBJ2-7; 10 nucleotides agree with TRBD2. The CDR3 is made up of 16 amino acids. The V and J ends lost 4 bases and 0 bases, in that order; junction bases with no gene match: 7. Germline CDR1 is SGHRS and CDR2 is YFSETQ. In DNA form, the CDR3 reads TGCGCCAGCAGCCTAGGACTAGCGGCGAGCTCCTACGAGCAGTACTTC. Protein product: CASSLGLAASSYEQYF.